Given below is one T cell receptor beta chain in context. These data belong to a study of cytomegalovirus exposure and HLA in healthy donors. This table comes from immunoSEQ multiplex PCR, and its TCRdb copy is limited to in-frame clones, with some not included. The sample consists of about 73,000 clones, roughly 90% of them appearing once. The validation cohort, a group of more than 95 subjects, included the donors and was separate from the approximately 670-subject first cohort. The CDR3 is made up of 16 amino acids. Germline CDR1 is ENHRY and CDR2 is SYGVKD. V lost 0 bases to trimming and J lost 1 base, with 12 bases between them.

What was sequenced was PBMCs. The clonotype comes from a young woman in good health and CMV-seropositive. This sequence joins TRBV10-3 and TRBJ1-1; D call uncertain. The CDR3 here is CAISESEGPRNTEAFF. The DNA for the CDR3 is TGTGCCATCAGTGAGTCGGAGGGCCCCCGGAACACTGAAGCTTTCTTT.